A selection of T cell receptor beta chains follows, all from one sample in a study of response to subunit inactivated influenza vaccine. TCRdb processed the RT-PCR reads anew with MiXCR; each CDR3 protein has one entry. Of 500,000 to 550,000 distinct CDR3 sequences detected, less than 7.5% appear once; the ten largest clones hold 13%. Sequenced material: PBMCs from blood, taken roughly 24 months after vaccination. All receptors derive from a man aged 45-69 years who received an inactivated influenza vaccine. The CDR3 runs from the conserved cysteine through the conserved F or W. A D gene is named only where the DNA matches it firmly. A row's size may be missing; if present it is once, few, many or a size class.

cdr3_nt cdr3_aa d_call j_call v_call clone_size
TGTGCCAGCCAGGGGGTTGGGGAAAAACTGTTTTTT CASQGVGEKLFF TRBD1 TRBJ1-4 TRBV12-3/TRBV12-4 many
TGCGCCAGCAGCTTCTTTTCCGGGGAAGAGACCCAGTACTTC CASSFFSGEETQYF . TRBJ2-5 TRBV5-1 many
TGTGCCAGCAGTTACTCAACTAGCGGGACAAGCACCGGGGAGCTGTTTTTT CASSYSTSGTSTGELFF TRBD2 TRBJ2-2 TRBV6-5 many
TGTGCCAGCAGCCCCCAGACCCCGTTCCGGGGTAATCAGCCCCAGCATTTT CASSPQTPFRGNQPQHF . TRBJ1-5 TRBV14 few
TGTGCCAGCAGTTACACCCCCCGCATTAGCAGCTCTGGAAACACCATATATTTT CASSYTPRISSSGNTIYF . TRBJ1-3 TRBV6-5 .
TGCAGTGCTAGAGTGTTTGGGCTAGCGGGGGAGAACACCGGGGAGCTGTTTTTT CSARVFGLAGENTGELFF TRBD2 TRBJ2-2 TRBV20-1 few
TGTGCCAGCAGCGTAGCGGGGACCTACTACAATGAGCAGTTCTTC CASSVAGTYYNEQFF . TRBJ2-1 TRBV9 .
TGCAGCGTTGGACCCCAACAGGAAGGAGACTACGAGCAGTACTTC CSVGPQQEGDYEQYF . TRBJ2-7 TRBV29-1 .
TGTGCCACCCAAGGGGTCAATGAGCAGTTCTTC CATQGVNEQFF . TRBJ2-1 TRBV6-6 .
TGCGCCAGCAGCTTGGCTTTCGGCGGGGGGCTAGGGTCCTACGAGCAGTACTTC CASSLAFGGGLGSYEQYF TRBD2 TRBJ2-7 TRBV5-1 few
TGTGCCAGCAGCTTGGTGGGATTCGGGGAGCTGTTTTTT CASSLVGFGELFF . TRBJ2-2 TRBV5-4 .
TGTGCCAGCTCCCAGGGCTCGGCAGGCGAGCAGTACTTC CASSQGSAGEQYF . TRBJ2-7 TRBV7-3 .
TGTGCCAGCACCGACCCCACTTACAATGAGCAGTTCTTC CASTDPTYNEQFF . TRBJ2-1 TRBV12-3/TRBV12-4 .
TGTGCCAGCAGTTACCAGGGTGGCTACACCTTC CASSYQGGYTF . TRBJ1-2 TRBV12-3/TRBV12-4 .
TGTGCCAGCAGCCGCATGCAGCGGGGGGAGAGCTCCTACAATGAGCAGTTCTTC CASSRMQRGESSYNEQFF TRBD2 TRBJ2-1 TRBV4-2 .
TGCAGTGCTAGAGATTACCGGCAGACGAACACTGAAGCTTTCTTT CSARDYRQTNTEAFF . TRBJ1-1 TRBV20-1 few
TGCGCCAGCAGCTTGGGGACTAAGGGGAACACTGAAGCTTTCTTT CASSLGTKGNTEAFF . TRBJ1-1 TRBV5-1 many
TGTGCCAGCAGCCAAAACCAACGACAGGGAGCAGATACGCAGTATTTT CASSQNQRQGADTQYF TRBD1 TRBJ2-3 TRBV14 many
TGTGCCAGCAGTTACTCGAGTTTTTCCCGCAGGAGTAGGCTCGAGACCCAGTACTTC CASSYSSFSRRSRLETQYF . TRBJ2-5 TRBV6-5 many
TGTGCCAGCAGTACCCCCCGGTTGGGGCGGGAGTGGGCCAATGAGCAGTTCTTC CASSTPRLGREWANEQFF TRBD2 TRBJ2-1 TRBV12-3/TRBV12-4 few
TGTGCCAGCAGCTTAGCAGGGCAGGTTAGAGAAAAACTGTTTTTT CASSLAGQVREKLFF . TRBJ1-4 TRBV7-2 .
TGTGCCAGCAGTTTCGTGGACAACAATTCACCCCTCCACTTT CASSFVDNNSPLHF . TRBJ1-6 TRBV12-3/TRBV12-4 few
TGTGCCTGGGGTCGACCGATCGAGCGGCAGTTCTTC CAWGRPIERQFF . TRBJ2-1 TRBV30 few
TGTGCCAGCAGCTTAGCGACAGGGAGCAATGAGCAGTTCTTC CASSLATGSNEQFF TRBD1 TRBJ2-1 TRBV11-1 .
TGTGCCAGCAGCTTGGTCCGGGACAGCTCCTACGAGCAGTACTTC CASSLVRDSSYEQYF TRBD1 TRBJ2-7 TRBV11-2 few
. CASSKVAAGNTIYF . TRBJ1-3 TRBV21-1 few
TGCAGTGCTAGAGGATGGGGGTCCGTAGAGACCCAGTACTTC CSARGWGSVETQYF . TRBJ2-5 TRBV20-1 .
TGCAGAGCCCTCTCTTTGGAGGGCGAGCAGTACTTC CRALSLEGEQYF . TRBJ2-7 TRBV20-1 few
TGCGCCAGCAGCGGGGGAGTCGAGCAGTACTTC CASSGGVEQYF . TRBJ2-7 TRBV5-1 many
TGTGCCAGCAGCCCTGGTCGGAGCCGAAGCACAGATACGCAGTATTTT CASSPGRSRSTDTQYF . TRBJ2-3 TRBV11-1 few
TGTGCCAGCAGCCAAGAAGGGACAGGGGTCTACAATGAGCAGTTCTTC CASSQEGTGVYNEQFF TRBD1 TRBJ2-1 TRBV4-2 many
TGCGCCAGCAGCTTGGGGATATACGGACAGATGAACACTGAAGCTTTCTTT CASSLGIYGQMNTEAFF . TRBJ1-1 TRBV5-1 .
TGCGCCAGCAGCTTGGCAGGGGCTGCGTATGAAAAACTGTTTTTT CASSLAGAAYEKLFF . TRBJ1-4 TRBV5-1 few
TGCAGTGCTAGAGGGGGGCTAGCGGGAACGGGAACAGATACGCAGTATTTT CSARGGLAGTGTDTQYF TRBD2 TRBJ2-3 TRBV20-1 many
TGCAGTGCTAGACCTGGACTCGGCGGCAATTCACCCCTCCACTTT CSARPGLGGNSPLHF . TRBJ1-6 TRBV20-1 many
TGCGCCAGCAGGGGAGAAGTAGCTAACTATGGCTACACCTTC CASRGEVANYGYTF . TRBJ1-2 TRBV5-1 .
TGTGCCAGCACCCGCGTGGGTGCGGGGGGGCTTGAAGCTTTCTTT CASTRVGAGGLEAFF . TRBJ1-1 TRBV27 few
TGCAGTGCTAGAGATGGAGGCGGGATCCCCACAGATACGCAGTATTTT CSARDGGGIPTDTQYF . TRBJ2-3 TRBV20-1 .
TGCGCCAGCAGCCAAGATTCCCAGGGAGCGAACACCGGGGAGCTGTTTTTT CASSQDSQGANTGELFF . TRBJ2-2 TRBV4-3 many
TGCAGTGCCGGGGTAGTGGCGGATACGCAGTATTTT CSAGVVADTQYF . TRBJ2-3 TRBV20-1 many
TGTGCCAGCAGTGAAGAACAGGGTTACGGAAAGACCCAGTACTTC CASSEEQGYGKTQYF . TRBJ2-5 TRBV25-1 few
TGTGCCAGCAGTTGGGGCTATGGCTACACCTTC CASSWGYGYTF . TRBJ1-2 TRBV6-2/TRBV6-3 few
TGTGCCAGCAGCCAACGCCGTGGGACAGACACCTATGGCTACACCTTC CASSQRRGTDTYGYTF TRBD1 TRBJ1-2 TRBV14 many
TGTGCCAGCAGTGCACAGGGAGGCGACACTGAAGCTTTCTTT CASSAQGGDTEAFF . TRBJ1-1 TRBV6-1 many
TGTGCCAGCAGCTTCCGGGAGTATACCTACGAGCAGTACTTC CASSFREYTYEQYF . TRBJ2-7 TRBV7-2 .
TGCAGCGTTTGTGATCCGCGTGGCAACATCGGGGAGCTGTTTTTT CSVCDPRGNIGELFF . TRBJ2-2 TRBV29-1 once